This TCR beta chain emerged from a study of shared clonotypes between healthy human individuals. Study at large: Aged 18 to 49, the donors were two women and a few men. The plates for each donor numbered three CD4 naive, three CD4 memory, two CD8 naive and one CD8 memory.

Every subset's genomic DNA went evenly onto several immunoSEQ plates. Repertoires were generated with immunoSEQ multiplex PCR, while TCRdb's copy carries only in-frame clones and drops some. The table lists more than 1,200,000 clones, less than 99% of them singletons, with roughly 0.36% in the top ten. With 3 bases removed from V and 1 base from J, the gap between germline ends came to 7 bases. The CDR3 has 13 amino acids. Per the germline V gene, CDR1 is MNHEY and CDR2 is SVGAGI. Only Caucasian adults living in Nashville, Tennessee made up the donor group. This clone occurred once. This same CDR3 is encoded by further DNA sequences in the sample.

The chain uses TRBV6-5 and TRBJ2-7; D gene ambiguous. This sequence was found in a young man in good health. The sequenced sample was naive CD4+ T cells sorted from blood. The subset: CD45RA+ positively selected. CDR3 in amino acids: CASSYDGSYEQYF. CDR3 nucleotide sequence: TGTGCCAGCAGTTATGACGGGTCCTACGAGCAGTACTTC.